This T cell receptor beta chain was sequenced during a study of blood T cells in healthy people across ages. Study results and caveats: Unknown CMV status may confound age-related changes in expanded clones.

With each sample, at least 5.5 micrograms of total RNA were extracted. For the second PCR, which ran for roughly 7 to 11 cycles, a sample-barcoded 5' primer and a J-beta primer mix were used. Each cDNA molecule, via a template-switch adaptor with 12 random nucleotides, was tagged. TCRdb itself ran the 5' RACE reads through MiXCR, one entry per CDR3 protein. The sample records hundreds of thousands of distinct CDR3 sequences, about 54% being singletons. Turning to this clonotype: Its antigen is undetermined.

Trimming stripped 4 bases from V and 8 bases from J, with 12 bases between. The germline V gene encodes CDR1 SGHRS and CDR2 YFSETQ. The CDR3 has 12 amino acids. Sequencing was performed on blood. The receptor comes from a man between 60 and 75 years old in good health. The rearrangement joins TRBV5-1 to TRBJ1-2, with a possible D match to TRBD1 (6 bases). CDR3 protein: CASSPGGIGYTF. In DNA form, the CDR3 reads TGCGCCAGCAGCCCGGGGGGCATCGGCTACACCTTC. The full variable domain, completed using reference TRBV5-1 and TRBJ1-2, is KAGVTQTPRYLIKTRGQQVTLSCSPISGHRSVSWYQQTPGQGLQFLFEYFSETQRNKGNFPGRFSGRQFSNSRSEMNVSTLELGDSALYLCASSPGGIGYTFGSGTRLTVV.